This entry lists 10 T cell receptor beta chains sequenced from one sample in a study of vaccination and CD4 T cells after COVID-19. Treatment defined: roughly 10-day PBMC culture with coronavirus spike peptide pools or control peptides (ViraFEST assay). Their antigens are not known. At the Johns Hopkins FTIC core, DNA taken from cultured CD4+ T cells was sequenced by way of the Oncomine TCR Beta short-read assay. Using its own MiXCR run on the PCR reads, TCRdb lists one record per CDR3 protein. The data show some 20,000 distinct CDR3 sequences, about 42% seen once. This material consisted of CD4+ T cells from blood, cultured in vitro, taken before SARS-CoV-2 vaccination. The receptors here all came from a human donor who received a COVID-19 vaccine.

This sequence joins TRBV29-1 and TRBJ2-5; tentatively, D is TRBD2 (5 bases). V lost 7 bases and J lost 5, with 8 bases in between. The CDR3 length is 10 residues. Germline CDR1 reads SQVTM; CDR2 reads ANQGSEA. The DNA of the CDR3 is TGCAGCGCGAAGCGGGAGACCCAGTACTTC. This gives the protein CSAKRETQYF.

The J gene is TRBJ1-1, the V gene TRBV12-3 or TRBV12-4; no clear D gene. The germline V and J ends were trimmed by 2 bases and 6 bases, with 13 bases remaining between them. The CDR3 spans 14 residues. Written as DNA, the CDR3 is TGTGCCAGCAGTTTATCGGTCACAAGGGCTGAAGCTTTCTTT. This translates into CASSLSVTRAEAFF.

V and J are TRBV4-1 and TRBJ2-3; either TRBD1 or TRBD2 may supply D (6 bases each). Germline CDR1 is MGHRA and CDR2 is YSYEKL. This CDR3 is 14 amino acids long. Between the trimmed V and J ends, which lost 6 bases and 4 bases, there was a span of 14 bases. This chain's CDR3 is CASSLEGGSDTQYF. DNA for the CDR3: TGCGCCAGCAGTCTTGAGGGGGGATCAGATACGCAGTATTTT.

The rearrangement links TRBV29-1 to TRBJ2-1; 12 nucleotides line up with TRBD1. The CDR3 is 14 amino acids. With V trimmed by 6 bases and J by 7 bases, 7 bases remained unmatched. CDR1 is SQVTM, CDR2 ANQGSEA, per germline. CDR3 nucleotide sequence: TGCAGCGTCCGACCGGGACAGGGGGCTAATGAGCAGTTCTTC. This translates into CSVRPGQGANEQFF.

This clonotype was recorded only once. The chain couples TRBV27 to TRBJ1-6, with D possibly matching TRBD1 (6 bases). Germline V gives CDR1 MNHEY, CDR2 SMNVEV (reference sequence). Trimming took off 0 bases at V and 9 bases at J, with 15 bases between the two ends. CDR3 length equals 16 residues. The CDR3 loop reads CASSLSPTGRSSPLHF. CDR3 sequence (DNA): TGTGCCAGCAGTTTATCGCCAACAGGGAGGAGTTCACCCCTCCACTTT.

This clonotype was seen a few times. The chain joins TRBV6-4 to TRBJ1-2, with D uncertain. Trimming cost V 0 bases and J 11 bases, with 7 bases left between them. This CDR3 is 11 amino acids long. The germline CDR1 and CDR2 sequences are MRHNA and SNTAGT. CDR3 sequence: CASSDSGRYTF. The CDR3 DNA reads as TGTGCCAGCAGTGACTCCGGACGGTACACCTTC.

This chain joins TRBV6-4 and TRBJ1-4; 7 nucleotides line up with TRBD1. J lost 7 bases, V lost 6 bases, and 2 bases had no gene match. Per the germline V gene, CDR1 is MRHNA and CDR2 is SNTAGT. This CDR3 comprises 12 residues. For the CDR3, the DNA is TGTGCCAGCAGAGGACAGGCTGAAAAACTGTTTTTT. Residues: CASRGQAEKLFF.

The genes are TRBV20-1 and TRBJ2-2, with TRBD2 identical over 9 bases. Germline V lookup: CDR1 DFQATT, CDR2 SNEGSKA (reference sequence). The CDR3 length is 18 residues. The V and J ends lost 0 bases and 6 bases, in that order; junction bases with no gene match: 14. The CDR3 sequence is CSARDRGAGRGGPGELFF. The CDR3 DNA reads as TGCAGTGCTAGAGATCGAGGTGCAGGGCGGGGGGGCCCCGGGGAGCTGTTTTTT.

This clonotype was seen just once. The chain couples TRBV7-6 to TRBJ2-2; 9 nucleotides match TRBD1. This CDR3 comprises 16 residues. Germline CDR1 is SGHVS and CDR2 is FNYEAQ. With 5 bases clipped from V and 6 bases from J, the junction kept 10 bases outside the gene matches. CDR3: CASSPQGQGISGELFF. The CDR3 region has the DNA TGTGCCAGCAGCCCCCAGGGACAGGGCATTTCCGGGGAGCTGTTTTTT.

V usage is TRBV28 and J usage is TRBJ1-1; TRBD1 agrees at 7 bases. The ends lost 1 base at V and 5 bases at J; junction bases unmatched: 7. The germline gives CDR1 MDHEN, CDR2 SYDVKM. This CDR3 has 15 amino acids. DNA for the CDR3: TGTGCCAGCAGTTTATACAGGGGCAAGGGGACTGAAGCTTTCTTT. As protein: CASSLYRGKGTEAFF.